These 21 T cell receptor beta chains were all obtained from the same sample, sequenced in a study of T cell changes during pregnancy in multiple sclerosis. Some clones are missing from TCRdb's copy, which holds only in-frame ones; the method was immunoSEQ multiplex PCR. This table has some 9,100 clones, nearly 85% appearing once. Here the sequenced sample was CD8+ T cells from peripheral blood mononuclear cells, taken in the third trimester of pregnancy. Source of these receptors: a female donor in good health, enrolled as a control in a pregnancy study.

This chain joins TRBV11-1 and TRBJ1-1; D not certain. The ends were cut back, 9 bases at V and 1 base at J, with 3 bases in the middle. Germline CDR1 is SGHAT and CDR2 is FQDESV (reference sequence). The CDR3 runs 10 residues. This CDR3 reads CARRNTEAFF. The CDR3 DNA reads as TGTGCCAGGAGGAACACTGAAGCTTTCTTT.

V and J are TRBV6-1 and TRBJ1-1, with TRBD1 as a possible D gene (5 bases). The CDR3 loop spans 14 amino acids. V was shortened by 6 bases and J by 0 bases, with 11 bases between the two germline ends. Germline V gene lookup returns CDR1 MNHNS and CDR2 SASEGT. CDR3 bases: TGTGCCAGCAGAGACAGATACATGAACACTGAAGCTTTCTTT. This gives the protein CASRDRYMNTEAFF.

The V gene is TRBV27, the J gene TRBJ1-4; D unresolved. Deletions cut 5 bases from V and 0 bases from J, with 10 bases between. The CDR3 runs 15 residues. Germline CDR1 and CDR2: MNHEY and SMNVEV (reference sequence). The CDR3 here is CASSHPGTTNEKLFF. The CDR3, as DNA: TGTGCCAGCAGTCACCCGGGAACAACTAATGAAAAACTGTTTTTT.

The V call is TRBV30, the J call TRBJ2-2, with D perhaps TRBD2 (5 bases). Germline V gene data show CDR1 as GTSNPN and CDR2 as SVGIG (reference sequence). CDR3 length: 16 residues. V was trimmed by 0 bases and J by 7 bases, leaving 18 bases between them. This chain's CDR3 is CAWSVFSEGRNGELFF. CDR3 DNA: TGTGCCTGGAGTGTATTTTCCGAGGGTCGGAACGGGGAGCTGTTTTTT.

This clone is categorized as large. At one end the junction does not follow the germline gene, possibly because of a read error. The CDR3 loop reads CASSLKGVLDF. The CDR3 DNA reads as TGCGCCAGCAGCTTGAAGGGAGTCTTGGACTTC. The chain links TRBV5-1 to TRBJ1-2; D uncertain. CDR3 length: 11 residues. Germline loops: CDR1 SGHRS, CDR2 YFSETQ.

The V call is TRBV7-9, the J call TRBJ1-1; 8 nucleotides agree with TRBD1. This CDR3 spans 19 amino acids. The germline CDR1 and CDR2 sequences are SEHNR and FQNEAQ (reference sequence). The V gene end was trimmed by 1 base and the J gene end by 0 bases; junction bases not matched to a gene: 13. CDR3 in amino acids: CASSLVAGGGLYLNTEAFF. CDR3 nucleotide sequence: TGTGCCAGCAGCTTAGTCGCAGGGGGCGGACTTTATTTGAACACTGAAGCTTTCTTT.

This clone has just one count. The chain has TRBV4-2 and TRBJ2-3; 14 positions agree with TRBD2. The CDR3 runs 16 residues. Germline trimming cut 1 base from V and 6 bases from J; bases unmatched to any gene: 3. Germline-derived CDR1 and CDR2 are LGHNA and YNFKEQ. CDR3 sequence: CASSQGLAGGVDTQYF. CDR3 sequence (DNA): TGTGCCAGCAGCCAAGGACTAGCGGGGGGGGTTGATACGCAGTATTTT.

CDR3 in DNA: TGTGCCAGCCGCTCGACTTCGCGGGACTTCTACAATGAGCAGTTCTTC. Residues: CASRSTSRDFYNEQFF. The rearrangement links TRBV27 to TRBJ2-1; a weak D match, TRBD2 (6 bases). This CDR3 has 16 residues. Trimming took 8 bases from V and 3 from J, leaving 20 bases between them. Germline V gives CDR1 MNHEY, CDR2 SMNVEV (reference sequence).

CDR3: CASSQGPSYEQYF. In nucleotides, the CDR3 is TGCGCCAGCAGCCAGGGCCCCTCCTACGAGCAGTACTTC. The rearrangement uses TRBV4-3 and TRBJ2-7; D gene ambiguous. The CDR3 covers 13 residues. V gave up 3 bases and J gave up 0 bases, with 6 bases separating them. Germline V gene sequence: CDR1 LGHNA, CDR2 YSLEER.

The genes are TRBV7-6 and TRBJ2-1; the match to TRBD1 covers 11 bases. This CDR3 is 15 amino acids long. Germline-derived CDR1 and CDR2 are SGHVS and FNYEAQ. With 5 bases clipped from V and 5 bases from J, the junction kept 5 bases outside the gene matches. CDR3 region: CASSTGTGGHNEQFF. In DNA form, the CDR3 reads TGTGCCAGCAGCACTGGGACAGGGGGACACAATGAGCAGTTCTTC.

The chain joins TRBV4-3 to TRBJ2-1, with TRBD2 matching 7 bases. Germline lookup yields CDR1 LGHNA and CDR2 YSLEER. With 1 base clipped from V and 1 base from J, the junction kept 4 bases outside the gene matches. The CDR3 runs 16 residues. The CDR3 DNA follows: TGCGCCAGCAGCCAAGGGGTCGGGGGGTCCTACAATGAGCAGTTCTTC. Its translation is CASSQGVGGSYNEQFF.

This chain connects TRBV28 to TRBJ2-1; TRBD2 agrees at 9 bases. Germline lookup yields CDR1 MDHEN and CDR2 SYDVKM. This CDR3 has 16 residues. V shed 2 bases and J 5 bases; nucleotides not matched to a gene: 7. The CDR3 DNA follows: TGTGCCAGCAGTTTAAAAGGAAGCGGGAGGAACAATGAGCAGTTCTTC. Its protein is CASSLKGSGRNNEQFF.

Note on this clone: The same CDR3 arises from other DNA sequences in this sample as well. CDR3 region: CASSPGSDTGELFF. DNA of the CDR3: TGTGCCAGTAGTCCGGGATCAGACACCGGGGAGCTGTTTTTT. This sequence joins TRBV6-4 and TRBJ2-2, with D perhaps TRBD2 (5 bases). V dropped 9 bases and J dropped 3 bases, with 14 bases sitting between them. This CDR3 region has 14 residues. Germline loops: CDR1 MRHNA, CDR2 SNTAGT.

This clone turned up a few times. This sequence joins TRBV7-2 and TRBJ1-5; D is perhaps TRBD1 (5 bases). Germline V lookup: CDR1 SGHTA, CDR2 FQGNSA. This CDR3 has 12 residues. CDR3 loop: CATRGGNQPQHF. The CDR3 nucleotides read TGTGCAACGCGGGGGGGGAATCAGCCCCAGCATTTT.

The CDR3 reads CASSLSGTGGSETQYF. The CDR3 DNA reads TGTGCCAGCAGTTTATCCGGGACAGGGGGCTCCGAGACCCAGTACTTC. The gene calls are TRBV6-5 and TRBJ2-5; 12 positions match TRBD1. From germline, CDR1 is MNHEY and CDR2 SVGAGI. The CDR3 contains 16 residues. Trimming cost V 4 bases and J 5 bases; bases outside gene matches: 8.

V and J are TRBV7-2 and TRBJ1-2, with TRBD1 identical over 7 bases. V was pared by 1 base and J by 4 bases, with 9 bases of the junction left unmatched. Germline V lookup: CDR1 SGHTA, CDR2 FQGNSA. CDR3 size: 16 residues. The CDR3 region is CASSLVSWDSSYGYTF. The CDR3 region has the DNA TGTGCCAGCAGCTTAGTTAGCTGGGACAGCTCCTATGGCTACACCTTC.

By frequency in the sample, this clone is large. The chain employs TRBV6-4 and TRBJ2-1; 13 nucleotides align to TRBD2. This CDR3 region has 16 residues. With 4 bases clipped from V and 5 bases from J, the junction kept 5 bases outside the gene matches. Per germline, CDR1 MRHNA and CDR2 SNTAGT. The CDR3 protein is CASSVTGTSGNNEQFF. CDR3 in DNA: TGTGCCAGCAGTGTAACCGGGACTAGCGGGAACAATGAGCAGTTCTTC.

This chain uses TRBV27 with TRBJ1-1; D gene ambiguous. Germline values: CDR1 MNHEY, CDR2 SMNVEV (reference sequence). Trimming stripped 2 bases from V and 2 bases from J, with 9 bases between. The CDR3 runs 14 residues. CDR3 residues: CASSLRGTNTEAFF. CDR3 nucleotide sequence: TGTGCCAGCAGTTTACGGGGTACCAACACTGAAGCTTTCTTT.

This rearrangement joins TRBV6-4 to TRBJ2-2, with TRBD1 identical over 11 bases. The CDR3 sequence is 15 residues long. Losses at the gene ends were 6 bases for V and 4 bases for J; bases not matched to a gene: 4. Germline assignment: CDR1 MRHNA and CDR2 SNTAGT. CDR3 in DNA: TGTGCCAGCAGCAAAGGGACAGGGGGCACCGGGGAGCTGTTTTTT. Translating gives CASSKGTGGTGELFF.

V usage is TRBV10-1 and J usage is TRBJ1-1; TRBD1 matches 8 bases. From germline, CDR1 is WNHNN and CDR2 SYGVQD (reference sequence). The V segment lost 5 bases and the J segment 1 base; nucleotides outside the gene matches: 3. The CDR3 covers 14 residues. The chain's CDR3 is CASSSDRANTEAFF. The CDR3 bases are TGCGCCAGCAGTTCGGACAGGGCGAACACTGAAGCTTTCTTT.

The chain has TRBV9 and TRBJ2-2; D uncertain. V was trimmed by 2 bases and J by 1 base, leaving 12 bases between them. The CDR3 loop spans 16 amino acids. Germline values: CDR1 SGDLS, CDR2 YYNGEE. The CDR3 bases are TGTGCCAGCAGCGTTTTCAACGACTTGAACACCGGGGAGCTGTTTTTT. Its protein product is CASSVFNDLNTGELFF.